The source of this T cell receptor beta chain is a study of Ad26.COV2.S vaccination and SARS-CoV-2 variants. Treatment defined: over 15 received Ad26.COV2.S at low or high dose, single or two shots; about 5 received placebo; per-sample allocation not given. Sample collection was performed on day 63 after the first vaccine or placebo injection. TCRdb keeps only in-frame clones here, not all; method: immunoSEQ multiplex PCR. This sample has hundreds of thousands of clones, with around 89% found just once. V gave up 7 bases and J gave up 14 bases, with 24 bases separating them. CDR1 and CDR2 from the germline V gene are MNHEY and SVGAGI. The CDR3 contains 15 residues.

This chain joins TRBV6-5 and TRBJ1-6; D may be TRBD1 (5 bases). The specimen was peripheral blood, collected in a trial of Ad26.COV2.S vaccine versus placebo. The receptor comes from a person aged 18-65 years who received the Ad26.COV2.S COVID-19 vaccine or a placebo. The CDR3 is CASTRGTALTGTLHF. The CDR3, as DNA: TGTGCCAGCACTCGAGGGACGGCTCTCACTGGGACCCTCCACTTT.